Listed below are T cell receptor beta chains from one sample, sequenced in a study of cytomegalovirus exposure and HLA in healthy donors. Assay used: immunoSEQ multiplex PCR; TCRdb lists only in-frame clones, some missing. In the table there are some 59,000 clones, less than 85% of which are singletons. Sequences were obtained from PBMCs. These receptors were collected from a woman aged 18-30 years in good health and CMV-seronegative. Both conserved end residues are part of each CDR3. D genes are given only for firm matches. The size entry is marked missing in some rows and otherwise reads once, few, many or a size class.

D gene,V gene,clone size,J gene,CDR3 DNA,CDR3 protein
NA,TRBV27,NA,TRBJ2-1,TGTGCCAGCAGTTTACGGGGAGAGTACAATGAGCAGTTCTTC,CASSLRGEYNEQFF
NA,TRBV27,NA,TRBJ2-1,TGTGCCAGCATTTCTACAGTCCAAAGCTCCTACAATGAGCAGTTCTTC,CASISTVQSSYNEQFF
NA,TRBV5-4,NA,TRBJ2-1,TGTGCCAGCAGCTTGGCAGGCCAGACGTACAATGAGCAGTTCTTC,CASSLAGQTYNEQFF
TRBD2,TRBV6-6,NA,TRBJ2-1,TGTGCCAGCAGTTACTCGGGACTAGCGGGAATTGAGCAGTTCTTC,CASSYSGLAGIEQFF
NA,TRBV5-8,NA,TRBJ2-1,TGTGCCAGCAGCTTCGGGTACGGGCAGTTCTTC,CASSFGYGQFF
TRBD2,TRBV7-9,NA,TRBJ2-2,TGTGCCAGCAGCTCCGGGGGGGGACCCACCGGGGAGCTGTTTTTT,CASSSGGGPTGELFF
NA,TRBV19,NA,TRBJ2-1,TGTGCCAGTAGTATAGGGCGGGGCCCGTACAATGAGCAGTTCTTC,CASSIGRGPYNEQFF
NA,TRBV5-1,NA,TRBJ2-5,TGCGCCAGCAAAATGATTTTGGAGGTAGCGACCCAGTACTTC,CASKMILEVATQYF
TRBD1,TRBV2,NA,TRBJ1-1,TGTGCCAGCAGTGAAGGACAGGGGATCACTGAAGCTTTCTTT,CASSEGQGITEAFF
TRBD1,TRBV27,NA,TRBJ1-4,TGTGCCAGCAGTTCGGACAGGGAACCTAATGAAAAACTGTTTTTT,CASSSDREPNEKLFF
NA,TRBV7-8,NA,TRBJ1-5,TGTGCCAGCAGCTTAGGTCGGGTGCAGCATTTT,CASSLGRVQHF
NA,TRBV30,NA,TRBJ1-5,TGTGCCTGGAGTGTAGCCGGCAATCAGCCCCAGCATTTT,CAWSVAGNQPQHF
TRBD2,TRBV9,NA,TRBJ2-7,TGTGCCAGCAGCGCCCCCCGCGGCGGGGGGAGCGCCTACGAGCAGTACTTC,CASSAPRGGGSAYEQYF
TRBD1,TRBV4-1,once,TRBJ1-2,TGCGCCAGCAGCCCGGGACAGGGAGCCTCTTATGGCTACACCTTC,CASSPGQGASYGYTF
TRBD1,TRBV10-3,NA,TRBJ1-3,TGTGCCACCCTACGGACAGGCCTCTCTGGAAACACCATATATTTT,CATLRTGLSGNTIYF
TRBD2,TRBV15,few,TRBJ2-3,TGTGCCACCAGCAGAGTCAGTGGCGGGGGGGCAGATACGCAGTATTTT,CATSRVSGGGADTQYF
NA,TRBV29-1,NA,TRBJ1-2,TGCAGCGTTGATGACTCTAACTATGGCTACACCTTC,CSVDDSNYGYTF
NA,TRBV2,NA,TRBJ2-6,TGTGCCACCAGACAGGTCCTCTCTGGGGCCAACGGCCTGACTTTC,CATRQVLSGANGLTF
NA,TRBV9,NA,TRBJ2-4,TGTGCCAGCAGGTCGAGGGACAACAAAAACATTCAGTACTTC,CASRSRDNKNIQYF
NA,TRBV7-2,NA,TRBJ1-6,TGTGCCAGCAGCTTAATAAGTGGCAATAATTCACCCCTCCACTTT,CASSLISGNNSPLHF
NA,TRBV7-9,few,TRBJ1-3,TGTGCCAGCAGCTTCTCCGCCAAAGGGGGTTATTTT,CASSFSAKGGYF
NA,TRBV7-3,NA,TRBJ2-3,TGTGCCAGCAGCTTAGCGAGCACAGATACGCAGTATTTT,CASSLASTDTQYF
NA,TRBV7-9,few,TRBJ2-7,TGTGCCAGCAGCTTAGCTGGGCTAGCGAGCTACGAGCAGTACTTC,CASSLAGLASYEQYF
NA,TRBV27,NA,TRBJ1-5,TGTGCCAGCACCCTCCCAAGGGAGGAGCCCCAGCATTTT,CASTLPREEPQHF
NA,TRBV19,NA,TRBJ2-4,TGTGCCAGTAGTATAGGGGCAGCTCTAGCCAAAAACATTCAGTACTTC,CASSIGAALAKNIQYF
TRBD2,TRBV19,NA,TRBJ2-1,TGTGCCAGTAGTTCCGTTACCGGGACTAGCGTCTACAATGAGCAGTTCTTC,CASSSVTGTSVYNEQFF
TRBD1,TRBV4-3,NA,TRBJ2-2,TGCGCCAGCAGCCAAGAGACTCAGGACAGGGGATTAATAGCGGTTACCGGGGAGCTGTTTTTT,CASSQETQDRGLIAVTGELFF
TRBD1,TRBV7-9,few,TRBJ2-5,TGTGCCAGCAGCCGACAGGGGGGCCAAGAGACCCAGTACTTC,CASSRQGGQETQYF
TRBD1,TRBV27,NA,TRBJ2-5,TGTGCCAGCAGTCAGGACAGGGGAAGGGAGACCCAGTACTTC,CASSQDRGRETQYF
TRBD1,TRBV10-3,once,TRBJ2-5,TGTGCCATCAGTGAGCCCGGACAGGGGGGGGAGACCCAGTACTTC,CAISEPGQGGETQYF
TRBD1,TRBV9,few,TRBJ2-7,TGTGCCAGCAGCCCCCCCACCGGGACAGCCTCCTACGAGCAGTACTTC,CASSPPTGTASYEQYF